The T cell receptor (beta chain) described here comes from a study of blood T cell repertoires in COVID-19. Study-wide context: Some COVID-19 samples were acute and others convalescent; all came from the United States, Italy and Spain.

V dropped 3 bases and J dropped 3; count of bases not matched to a gene: 13. The CDR3 has 18 residues. The data were produced by immunoSEQ multiplex PCR, yet TCRdb's version contains in-frame clones alone and is incomplete. The table records some 300,000 clones, around 90% of them present only once. The sample consisted of peripheral blood. The chain uses TRBV5-3 and TRBJ2-7; 12 bases line up with TRBD2. TRBV5-3 is noted as an ORF with a role that remains uncertain. This clonotype originated in a woman aged 40 to 50 with COVID-19, enrolled during active disease. Here the CDR3 reads CARSYYCRGLAGSYEQYF. In DNA, the CDR3 is TGTGCCAGAAGCTATTATTGCCGAGGACTAGCGGGGAGCTACGAGCAGTACTTC.